Listed below are T cell receptor beta chains from one sample, sequenced in a study of cytomegalovirus exposure and HLA in healthy donors. Clones were sequenced by immunoSEQ multiplex PCR, and TCRdb holds only the in-frame ones, with some missing. The sample lists about 200,000 clones, about 81% seen once, with 1% to 1.5% in the top ten. Sequencing was carried out using PBMCs. The source of these receptors is a woman under 40 in good health and CMV-seronegative. The CDR3 runs from the conserved cysteine through the conserved F or W. The D gene is left open where the match is weak. Clone size is shown for a subset of rows, as once, few, many or a class of expanded clone.

TGTGCCTGTAGGATAGGGGGGGCAAATTTGGGCACCGGGGAGCTGTTTTTT | CACRIGGANLGTGELFF | - | TRBV30 | - | TRBJ2-2
TGCGCCAGCAGCCAAGGGGGACAGGGGTCAACTAATGAAAAACTGTTTTTT | CASSQGGQGSTNEKLFF | TRBD1 | TRBV4-1 | - | TRBJ1-4
TGTGCCAGCAGCCGTGGGACAGGGAAGGACTACGAGCAGTACTTC | CASSRGTGKDYEQYF | TRBD1 | TRBV11-2 | - | TRBJ2-7
TGTGCCAGCAGCTTCCCACAGGGAGCTAACTATGGCTACACCTTC | CASSFPQGANYGYTF | - | TRBV5-4 | - | TRBJ1-2
TGTGCCAGCAGCTGGGAGCAGGGGAACTACAATGAGCAGTTCTTC | CASSWEQGNYNEQFF | - | TRBV5-6 | - | TRBJ2-1
TGTGCCAGCAGTCAGGGGCGCAATGGCTACACCTTC | CASSQGRNGYTF | - | TRBV2 | few | TRBJ1-2
TGCGCCAGCAGCCCTGGACTAGCGGGGACCTACGAAGAGCAGTACTTC | CASSPGLAGTYEEQYF | TRBD2 | TRBV5-1 | once | TRBJ2-7
TGTGCCAGCACCCTGCAGGGACAGCGTCGCGAAGCTTTCTTT | CASTLQGQRREAFF | TRBD1 | TRBV5-8 | - | TRBJ1-1
TGCGCCAGCAGTTTACAGGACAGGGGCACTGAAGCTTTCTTT | CASSLQDRGTEAFF | TRBD1 | TRBV5-1 | - | TRBJ1-1
TGTGCCAGCAGCTTACAAAGCCTTACTGGCTATGGCTACACCTTC | CASSLQSLTGYGYTF | - | TRBV7-9 | - | TRBJ1-2
TGTGCCTGGACCAGCCAAGAGACCCAGTACTTC | CAWTSQETQYF | - | TRBV30 | once | TRBJ2-5
TGTGCCAGCAGTTATGGGGACAGGCTCAATGAGCAGTTCTTC | CASSYGDRLNEQFF | TRBD1 | TRBV6-5 | - | TRBJ2-1
TGTGCCAGCTCACCTAGCGGGGGGGGCTACAATGAGCAGTTCTTC | CASSPSGGGYNEQFF | TRBD2 | TRBV18 | once | TRBJ2-1
TGTGCCAGCAGCCCGCGAAGACAGGGTATGGATGAGCAGTTCTTC | CASSPRRQGMDEQFF | TRBD1 | TRBV7-9 | - | TRBJ2-1
TGTGCCACCGGGACTAGCGGGGGGTACCAAGAGACCCAGTACTTC | CATGTSGGYQETQYF | TRBD2 | TRBV19 | - | TRBJ2-5
TGCGCCAGCAACAGGGGCGGGCGACAGGGCCAAGAGACCCAGTACTTC | CASNRGGRQGQETQYF | TRBD1 | TRBV5-1 | - | TRBJ2-5
TGTGCCAGCGGACAGGGAGGCACTGAAGCTTTCTTT | CASGQGGTEAFF | TRBD1 | TRBV9 | - | TRBJ1-1
TGCGCCAGCAGTGAGGGGAGGGTGAACACTGAAGCTTTCTTT | CASSEGRVNTEAFF | - | TRBV10-1 | - | TRBJ1-1
TGTGCCAGCCAAACTATTGGGAGCGGGGGGACCCAAGAGACCCAGTACTTC | CASQTIGSGGTQETQYF | TRBD2 | TRBV28 | - | TRBJ2-5
TGTGCCACCAGCCCCTTGACCGTTGGAGAGGGTGAGCAGTTCTTC | CATSPLTVGEGEQFF | - | TRBV15 | - | TRBJ2-1
TGTGCCAGCAGCCCGGGGGGTGCGAAATTCGAGAACATTCAGTACTTC | CASSPGGAKFENIQYF | TRBD2 | TRBV7-8 | few | TRBJ2-4
TGTGCCAGCAGCCGTGTTAGCTACACCTTC | CASSRVSYTF | - | TRBV7-9 | - | TRBJ1-2
TGTGCCAGCAGCCCCTGGACAGGGGTAAACTACACCTTC | CASSPWTGVNYTF | TRBD1 | TRBV7-7 | - | TRBJ1-2
TGTGCCAGCAGCGTAGGATGGGACAGGGGGGTGGTGGCTTTCTTT | CASSVGWDRGVVAFF | TRBD1 | TRBV9 | - | TRBJ1-1
TGTGCCAGCAGTTTACAGGGTGGCAATCAGCCCCAGCATTTT | CASSLQGGNQPQHF | - | TRBV6-5 | - | TRBJ1-5
TGTGCCAGCAGCTTATATTCGGGGGGTTTCTCCCGCGAGCAGTACTTC | CASSLYSGGFSREQYF | TRBD2 | TRBV5-8 | - | TRBJ2-7
TGTGCTAGTGGTCAGTCGACACATCCTCCCTACGAGCAGTACTTC | CASGQSTHPPYEQYF | - | TRBV12-5 | - | TRBJ2-7
TGTGCCAGCAGCTTGTCTGCAGGGGTAGGGGATACGCAGTATTTT | CASSLSAGVGDTQYF | - | TRBV5-4 | - | TRBJ2-3
TGCGCCAGCAGTTTACTAGCGGGGGGGCCTGGACCCGGGGAGCTGTTTTTT | CASSLLAGGPGPGELFF | TRBD2 | TRBV5-1 | once | TRBJ2-2
TGTGCCAGTTCATCCAGCGGGGGGGCCTCCTACGAGCAGTACTTC | CASSSSGGASYEQYF | TRBD2 | TRBV6-1 | - | TRBJ2-7